This TCR beta chain stems from a study of T-cell memory formation after mild COVID-19. The CDR3 totals 14 residues. CDR1 and CDR2 (germline): ENHRY, SYGVKD. Trimming took off 4 bases at V and 2 bases at J, with 11 bases between the two ends. TCRdb re-derived calls from the 5' RACE reads in MiXCR, one entry per CDR3 protein. Here the sample spans over 150,000 distinct CDR3 sequences, 20% to 25% being singletons. This clonotype has only a few counts. The receptor's source is an adult woman who had mild COVID-19 (a few samples of this study predate the infection). Cell type and time point are not known. The V call is TRBV10-3, the J call TRBJ1-1, with D hard to call. The sample comprised PBMCs or a T cell subset sorted from them (not recorded which). The CDR3 protein is CAISVSGVNTEAFF. In nucleotides, the CDR3 is TGTGCCATCAGTGTCAGCGGTGTAAACACTGAAGCTTTCTTT.